The TCR beta chain under discussion was sequenced for a study of identical twins. General study results and limits: Sharing of beta out-of-frame sequences by twins showed a weaker excess. Low generation-probability sequences were in excess among twin-shared out-of-frame alpha sequences. The study based its conclusions on cross-sectional statistical analysis and did not follow the same donors.

Only healthy Caucasians were included as donors. TCRdb re-called the 5' RACE reads with MiXCR, one entry per CDR3 protein. This sample has around 1.7 million distinct CDR3 sequences, with around 33% found just once. With regard to this clonotype: The antigen remains undetermined. This could be a read error, since a much larger clone is one nucleotide away.

This TCR derives from a newborn girl in good health. The sample taken for sequencing was cord blood.

The CDR3: CAISQTSGPYNEQYF. The CDR3 DNA is TGTGCCATCAGTCAAACTAGCGGCCCCTACAATGAGCAGTACTTC. The chain links TRBV10-3 to TRBJ2-7, with TRBD2 matching 8 bases. Germline CDR1 is ENHRY and CDR2 is SYGVKD. The CDR3 loop spans 15 amino acids. Trimming removed 5 bases from V and 7 bases from J; junction bases left unmatched: 13.